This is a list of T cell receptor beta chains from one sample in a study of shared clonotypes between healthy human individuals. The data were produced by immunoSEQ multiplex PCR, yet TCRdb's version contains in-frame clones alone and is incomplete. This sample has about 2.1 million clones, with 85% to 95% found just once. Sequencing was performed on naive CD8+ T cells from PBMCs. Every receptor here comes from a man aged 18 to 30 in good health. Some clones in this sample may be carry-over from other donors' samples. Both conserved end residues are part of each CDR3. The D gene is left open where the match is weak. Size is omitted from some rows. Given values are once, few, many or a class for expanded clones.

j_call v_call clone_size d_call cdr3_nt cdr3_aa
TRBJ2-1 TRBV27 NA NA TGTGCCAGCAGTTTTAGACTATACTACAATGAGCAGTTCTTC CASSFRLYYNEQFF
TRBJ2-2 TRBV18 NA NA TGTGCCAGCTCACCACCCCCCGGGTCGGGGCTGTTTTTT CASSPPPGSGLFF
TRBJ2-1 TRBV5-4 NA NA TGTGCCAGCAGCCAGGGGGGTTCCTACAATGAGCAGTTCTTC CASSQGGSYNEQFF
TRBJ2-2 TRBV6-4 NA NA TGTGCCAGCAGTGACAGCCGACTGGGGGAGCTGTTTTTT CASSDSRLGELFF
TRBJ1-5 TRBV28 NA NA TGTGCCAGCAGGTTAAGGGGGTCCAATCAGCCCCAGCATTTT CASRLRGSNQPQHF
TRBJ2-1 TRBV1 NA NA TGCACCAGCAGCCCCAGGGATGAGCAGTTCTTC CTSSPRDEQFF
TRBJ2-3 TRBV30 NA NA TGTGCCTGGAACGTGCTAGGTCCGGGGGCAGATACGCAGTATTTT CAWNVLGPGADTQYF
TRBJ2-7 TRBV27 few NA TGTGCCAGCACCCCTGCGGCGGACAACTACCCCTACGAGCAGTACTTC CASTPAADNYPYEQYF
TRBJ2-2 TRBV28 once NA TGTGCCAGCAGTCCGAGGGTTAAGGAGCTGTTTTTT CASSPRVKELFF
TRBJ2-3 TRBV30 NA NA TGTGCCTGGAAGGTTAGTCAAGATACGCAGTATTTT CAWKVSQDTQYF
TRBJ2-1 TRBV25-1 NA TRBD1 TGTGCCAGCGGGGAGGGACAGGGCGAGGCCTACAATGAGCAGTTCTTC CASGEGQGEAYNEQFF
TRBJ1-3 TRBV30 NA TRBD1 TGTGCCTGGAGTATCACCGACAGGGATGAAACTCCCCCGTGGTTGTGGGACACCATATATTTT CAWSITDRDETPPWLWDTIYF
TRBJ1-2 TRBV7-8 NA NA TGTGCCAGCAGCTTAGTCGGGGGAAGGGTCGACACCTTC CASSLVGGRVDTF
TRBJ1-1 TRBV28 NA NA TGTGCCAGCAGTTTCCCGGGCCCCGCCGGAAACACTGAAGCTTTCTTT CASSFPGPAGNTEAFF
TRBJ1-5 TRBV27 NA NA TGTGCCAGCGGCGGAAGTTATAGCAATCAGCCCCAGCATTTT CASGGSYSNQPQHF
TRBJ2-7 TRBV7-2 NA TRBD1 TGTGCCAGCAGCCCCATGACAGGGGGGGTTTACGAGCAGTACTTC CASSPMTGGVYEQYF
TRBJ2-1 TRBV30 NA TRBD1 TGTGCCTGGAGTGGGGACAGAGCTTACAATGAGCAGTTCTTC CAWSGDRAYNEQFF